This T cell receptor beta chain was recorded in a study of T cell repertoires in cytomegalovirus infection. Study as a whole: Alongside well-studied HLA-B-restricted CMV epitopes, recently identified HLA-C-restricted CMV epitopes were also used. Both CMV infection and a matching HLA type were indicated by public TCR beta signatures. Points from the study as a whole: Dominating the ex vivo response were HLA-C-restricted CMV-specific TCR beta clonotypes.

In the case of this clonotype: Its antigen is not known.

TCRdb itself ran the reads through MiXCR, one entry per CDR3 protein. Of about 310,000 distinct CDR3 sequences in the sample, just under 25% were seen once. In germline, CDR1 is DFQATT, CDR2 SNEGSKA (reference sequence). V was pared by 3 bases and J by 5 bases, with 5 bases of the junction left unmatched. This CDR3 comprises 13 residues. This chain links TRBV20-1 with TRBJ2-3; 7 positions agree with TRBD2. The sequence was collected from a human donor in good health (CMV status not recorded). Some clones in this sample may be carry-over from other donors' samples. The sample consisted of cultured PBMCs, taken from culture after CMV antigen stimulation. The CDR3 DNA follows: TGCAGTGCTAGCGGGAGGTTGATAGATACGCAGTATTTT. Protein: CSASGRLIDTQYF.